Listed below are T cell receptor beta chains from one sample, sequenced in a study of T cells in Graves' hyperthyroidism and ophthalmopathy. TCRdb re-derived calls from the multiplex PCR reads in MiXCR, one entry per CDR3 protein. Among 650,000 to 850,000 distinct CDR3 sequences, about 17% were seen once, and the ten largest hold 15% to 20%. The sequenced sample was blood. These receptor sequences come from a woman aged 50 to 60 with Graves' hyperthyroidism that later progressed to Graves' ophthalmopathy. The CDR3 runs from the conserved cysteine through the conserved F or W. A D gene is named only where the DNA matches it firmly. A clone size is listed for some rows: how often the clone was seen (once, few, many), or a class if it is expanded.

D gene	V gene	J gene	clone size	CDR3 protein	CDR3 DNA
TRBD1	TRBV30	TRBJ1-1	many	CAWSVWDRGTEAFF	TGTGCCTGGAGTGTTTGGGACAGGGGAACTGAAGCTTTCTTT
-	TRBV20-1	TRBJ1-6	few	CSAREDSQGPNSPLHF	TGCAGTGCTAGAGAGGACAGCCAGGGCCCTAATTCACCCCTCCACTTT
TRBD2	TRBV20-1	TRBJ2-5	few	CSASGGAGQETQYF	TGCAGTGCTAGCGGGGGGGCCGGGCAAGAGACCCAGTACTTC
-	TRBV7-8	TRBJ1-1	many	CASSPLRVVNTEAFF	TGTGCCAGCAGCCCGTTGAGGGTGGTGAACACTGAAGCTTTCTTT
-	TRBV9	TRBJ2-3	-	CASSTGAGHSTDTQYF	TGTGCCAGCAGCACAGGAGCGGGCCACTCCACAGATACGCAGTATTTT
-	TRBV3-1	TRBJ2-2	many	CASNRGAPDTGELFF	TGTGCCAGCAATAGGGGGGCGCCGGACACCGGGGAGCTGTTTTTT
TRBD1	TRBV20-1	TRBJ1-2	many	CSAREGAEGYTF	TGCAGTGCAAGAGAGGGGGCGGAGGGCTACACCTTC
-	TRBV7-6	TRBJ2-3	-	CASSLGRGGRAFGTQYF	TGTGCCAGCAGCTTAGGACGAGGGGGACGGGCGTTTGGTACGCAGTATTTT
-	TRBV18	TRBJ2-7	many	CASSPDISYEQYF	TGTGCCAGCTCACCAGACATCTCCTACGAGCAGTACTTC
-	TRBV3-1	TRBJ1-2	-	CASSVPDRYYGYTF	TGTGCCAGCAGCGTCCCGGACAGATACTATGGCTACACCTTC
TRBD1	TRBV5-1	TRBJ1-2	few	CASSSGQAPVYGYTF	TGCGCCAGCAGCTCGGGACAGGCGCCGGTCTATGGCTACACCTTC
-	TRBV15	TRBJ1-2	few	CATERADGNYGYTF	TGTGCCACCGAGCGAGCCGACGGAAACTATGGCTACACCTTC
TRBD1	TRBV6-1	TRBJ1-1	many	CASSWGQGRFRTEAFF	TGTGCCAGCAGCTGGGGACAGGGGAGATTTCGTACTGAAGCTTTCTTT
-	TRBV20-1	TRBJ1-2	many	CSARQGHPNYGYTF	TGCAGTGCTAGGCAGGGACATCCCAACTATGGCTACACCTTC
-	TRBV9	TRBJ1-1	-	CASSAVRGNTRLGEAFF	TGTGCCAGCAGCGCAGTCCGGGGGAACACCAGATTGGGTGAAGCTTTCTTT
-	TRBV6-2/TRBV6-3	TRBJ1-1	many	CASSYLRAPNTEAFF	TGTGCCAGCAGTTACTTAAGGGCGCCAAACACTGAAGCTTTCTTT
-	TRBV27	TRBJ1-2	few	CASRPQGAYGYTF	TGTGCCAGCAGGCCCCAAGGGGCCTATGGCTACACCTTC
-	TRBV7-9	TRBJ2-7	-	CASSPPAFYEQYF	TGTGCCAGCAGCCCCCCCGCCTTCTACGAGCAGTACTTC
-	TRBV11-1	TRBJ2-7	many	CASSFGTGPREQYF	TGTGCCAGCAGCTTTGGAACAGGGCCACGCGAGCAGTACTTC
TRBD2	TRBV4-1	TRBJ2-7	few	CASSQGTSGTFYEQYF	TGCGCCAGCAGCCAAGGGACTAGCGGGACCTTCTACGAGCAGTACTTC
TRBD1	TRBV12-3/TRBV12-4	TRBJ1-5	few	CASRYRGRQPQHF	TGTGCCAGCAGATACAGGGGTCGGCAGCCCCAGCATTTT
-	TRBV7-3	TRBJ1-1	-	CASSLEARAHIEAFF	TGTGCCAGCAGCTTAGAGGCCAGGGCCCACATTGAAGCTTTCTTT
-	TRBV6-2/TRBV6-3	TRBJ1-1	many	CASSYSRARSTEAFF	TGTGCCAGCAGTTACTCGAGAGCCCGGAGCACTGAAGCTTTCTTT
TRBD2	TRBV2	TRBJ2-1	many	CASSPTSGVYNEQFF	TGTGCCAGCAGTCCGACTAGCGGGGTTTACAATGAGCAGTTCTTC
-	TRBV15	TRBJ2-3	many	CATSRVPPGQLTDTQYF	TGTGCCACCAGCAGAGTTCCCCCGGGACAACTCACAGATACGCAGTATTTT
-	TRBV10-3	TRBJ1-4	-	CAIRDTGPGVFF	TGTGCCATCAGAGATACAGGCCCTGGGGTGTTTTTT
-	TRBV15	TRBJ2-7	few	CATSIGSGNVYEQYF	TGTGCCACCAGCATAGGATCAGGGAATGTCTACGAGCAGTACTTC
-	TRBV10-3	TRBJ2-7	few	CAISDRGYEQYF	TGTGCCATCAGTGACAGGGGCTACGAGCAGTACTTC
TRBD1	TRBV20-1	TRBJ1-5	few	CSARARGAYSNQPQHF	TGCAGTGCTAGAGCCAGGGGGGCATATAGCAATCAGCCCCAGCATTTT
-	TRBV9	TRBJ1-4	few	CASSPHPGEGPNEKLFF	TGTGCCAGCAGCCCGCATCCTGGCGAGGGCCCGAATGAAAAACTGTTTTTT
-	TRBV3-1	TRBJ2-1	many	CASSQGTWGNEQFF	TGTGCCAGCAGCCAAGGAACGTGGGGCAATGAGCAGTTCTTC
TRBD1	TRBV7-2	TRBJ1-2	-	CASSFHGTGDGYTF	TGTGCCAGCAGCTTCCACGGGACAGGGGATGGCTACACCTTC
-	TRBV5-1	TRBJ2-2	few	CASSWGRAGELFF	TGCGCCAGCAGCTGGGGGCGCGCCGGGGAGCTGTTTTTT
-	TRBV2	TRBJ2-5	many	CASRSGSGETQYF	TGTGCCAGCAGATCAGGCAGCGGAGAGACCCAGTACTTC
-	TRBV5-1	TRBJ1-1	few	CASSLRGPQGNTEAFF	TGCGCCAGCAGCTTGAGGGGTCCACAGGGGAACACTGAAGCTTTCTTT
-	TRBV3-1	TRBJ1-1	many	CASSWGPMNTEAFF	TGTGCCAGCAGCTGGGGACCTATGAACACTGAAGCTTTCTTT
-	TRBV20-1	TRBJ1-5	-	CSARDQQYQPQHF	TGCAGTGCTAGAGATCAACAGTATCAGCCCCAGCATTTT
TRBD1	TRBV12-3/TRBV12-4	TRBJ1-5	few	CASSFGQGWFQPQHF	TGTGCCAGCAGCTTTGGACAGGGGTGGTTTCAGCCCCAGCATTTT
-	TRBV18	TRBJ2-3	many	CASSPPQGRSTDTQYF	TGTGCCAGCTCACCACCTCAGGGGAGAAGCACAGATACGCAGTATTTT
TRBD2	TRBV20-1	TRBJ2-1	-	CSAAGAGAYEQFF	TGCAGTGCTGCCGGAGCGGGGGCGTATGAGCAGTTCTTC
-	TRBV6-2/TRBV6-3	TRBJ1-4	-	CASSTTRKLFF	TGTGCCAGCAGTACGACACGTAAACTGTTTTTT
-	TRBV18	TRBJ2-3	many	CASSPGVEDTQYF	TGTGCCAGCTCACCAGGGGTGGAAGATACGCAGTATTTT
-	TRBV18	TRBJ1-3	few	CASSPVATDSGNTIYF	TGTGCCAGCTCACCCGTAGCAACGGACTCTGGAAACACCATATATTTT
TRBD2	TRBV27	TRBJ2-5	-	CASSELPGLAGGRKETQYF	TGTGCCAGCAGTGAATTACCGGGACTAGCGGGGGGACGGAAGGAGACCCAGTACTTC
TRBD1	TRBV2	TRBJ1-6	-	CASRRTGSGSPLHF	TGTGCCAGCAGGCGGACAGGGAGCGGTTCACCCCTCCACTTT
TRBD1	TRBV24-1	TRBJ2-7	-	CATSDRVTYEQYF	TGTGCCACCAGCGACAGGGTTACTTACGAGCAGTACTTC
TRBD2	TRBV7-2	TRBJ2-4	few	CASSSGGGSGDAQYF	TGTGCCAGCAGCTCGGGGGGGGGTAGCGGGGATGCTCAGTACTTC
-	TRBV9	TRBJ2-2	-	CASSRTTNTGELFF	TGTGCCAGCAGCCGGACTACTAACACCGGGGAGCTGTTTTTT
-	TRBV11-2	TRBJ2-1	many	CASSVSGSSYNEQFF	TGTGCCAGCAGCGTCTCCGGTAGCTCCTACAATGAGCAGTTCTTC
TRBD1	TRBV5-1	TRBJ1-1	few	CASSFLGGTVNTEAFF	TGCGCCAGCAGCTTCCTCGGCGGGACAGTGAACACTGAAGCTTTCTTT
-	TRBV18	TRBJ2-2	few	CASSPRPAANTGELFF	TGTGCCAGCTCACCACGCCCAGCGGCGAACACCGGGGAGCTGTTTTTT
TRBD1	TRBV7-3	TRBJ2-7	many	CASSLNQGDYEQYF	TGTGCCAGCAGCTTAAATCAGGGGGACTACGAGCAGTACTTC